The subject of this entry is one T cell receptor (beta chain). The source of the sample is a study of OX40 agonist ivuxolimab in advanced cancers. Assay used: immunoSEQ multiplex PCR; TCRdb lists only in-frame clones, some missing. The sample contains 60,000 to 90,000 clones, around nine tenths of which appear only once. The ends lost 3 bases at V and 0 bases at J; junction bases unmatched: 4. CDR3 size: 16 residues. In germline, CDR1 is SGHTA, CDR2 FQGNSA. Sequencing was performed on CD4+ or CD8+ T cells sorted from blood, taken in a trial of the OX40 agonist ivuxolimab. V gene TRBV7-2 combines with J gene TRBJ2-1; TRBD2 aligns across 8 bases. The receptor's source is an adult with an advanced solid tumor such as melanoma, head and neck, liver or kidney cancer. DNA for the CDR3: TGTGCCAGCAGCTTTGGGCTAGCGGGCTCCTACAATGAGCAGTTCTTC. As protein: CASSFGLAGSYNEQFF.